The present T cell receptor beta chain was sequenced within a study of blood T cell repertoires in COVID-19. Study context: COVID-19 samples from acute and convalescent phases originated in the United States, Italy and Spain. Sample material is recorded as cDNA or gDNA derived from T cells, B-cell-depleted T cells, or PBMCs.

Per the original data handling: Estimation of nucleated cell counts was performed using reference gene primer amplification. The table came from immunoSEQ multiplex PCR; TCRdb's copy has only in-frame clones and leaves some out. The V and J calls and clone size are taken from that table; D and trimming were inferred from the DNA. Of some 200,000 clones listed, 84% are singletons. Germline-derived CDR1 and CDR2 are SGHTA and FQGNSA. Deletions cut 5 bases from V and 8 bases from J, with 18 bases between. The CDR3 runs to 14 residues. The gene calls are TRBV7-2 and TRBJ1-2; possibly TRBD1 for D (6 bases). This clonotype originated in a woman aged 55-70 years who had recovered from COVID-19. The specimen sequenced was peripheral blood. The CDR3 region is CASSPRLTGAGYTF. CDR3 coding DNA: TGTGCCAGCAGCCCCCGGTTGACAGGAGCCGGCTACACCTTC.